These 31 T cell receptor beta chains were all obtained from the same sample, sequenced in a study of OX40 agonist ivuxolimab in advanced cancers. TCRdb's copy holds only in-frame clones and misses some; the assay was immunoSEQ multiplex PCR. The data contain tens of thousands of clones, over 90% of them seen just once; the ten biggest clones take up around 27%. Material: CD4+ or CD8+ T cells sorted from blood, obtained in a trial of the OX40 agonist ivuxolimab. Receptors were obtained from an adult with an advanced solid tumor such as melanoma, head and neck, liver or kidney cancer.

This clone came up a few times. The J gene is TRBJ1-1, the V gene TRBV5-4; D gene unclear. With 2 bases removed from V and 1 base from J, the gap between germline ends came to 3 bases. Germline-derived CDR1 and CDR2 are SGHNT and YYREEE (reference sequence). The CDR3 loop spans 12 amino acids. Here the CDR3 reads CASSFGNTEAFF. CDR3 nucleotide sequence: TGTGCCAGCAGCTTTGGGAACACTGAAGCTTTCTTT.

The V and J genes are TRBV7-9 and TRBJ2-7; D call uncertain. V dropped 3 bases and J dropped 2 bases, with 5 bases sitting between them. Germline-derived CDR1 and CDR2 are SEHNR and FQNEAQ (reference sequence). The CDR3 covers 12 residues. CDR3 protein: CASSLYTYEQYF. The CDR3 DNA reads TGTGCCAGCAGCTTGTATACCTACGAGCAGTACTTC.

This chain uses TRBV4-1 with TRBJ2-3; TRBD2 aligns across 10 bases. Germline V gives CDR1 MGHRA, CDR2 YSYEKL. V lost 1 base to trimming and J lost 4 bases; unmatched junction nucleotides: 2. CDR3 length: 15 amino acids. The CDR3 DNA reads as TGCGCCAGCAGCCAAGCTAGCGGGGGTGCAGATACGCAGTATTTT. Amino acids: CASSQASGGADTQYF.

The chain employs TRBV28 and TRBJ1-2; no clear D gene. CDR1 is MDHEN and CDR2 is SYDVKM in the germline V gene. The ends were cut back, 4 bases at V and 0 bases at J, with 15 bases in the middle. The CDR3 is 16 amino acids. CDR3 loop: CASSYTGGPANYGYTF. CDR3 DNA: TGTGCCAGCAGTTATACGGGCGGACCAGCTAACTATGGCTACACCTTC.

This clone was seen a handful of times. The chain carries TRBV9 and TRBJ2-7; 8 bases fit TRBD2. This CDR3 spans 16 amino acids. Trimming removed 0 bases from V and 3 bases from J; junction bases left unmatched: 8. Germline V gene lookup returns CDR1 SGDLS and CDR2 YYNGEE. Written as DNA, the CDR3 is TGTGCCAGCAGCGTAGGGTTGACTAGCGCGAACTACGAGCAGTACTTC. Its protein is CASSVGLTSANYEQYF.

This chain joins TRBV28 and TRBJ2-3; 8 nucleotides match TRBD2. CDR1 is MDHEN, CDR2 SYDVKM, per germline. This CDR3 has 16 residues. V was clipped by 10 bases and J by 4 bases; unmatched bases: 16. The CDR3 reads CATVMKGLVHSDTQYF. DNA for the CDR3: TGTGCCACCGTAATGAAGGGACTAGTTCACTCAGATACGCAGTATTTT.

This chain uses TRBV27 with TRBJ1-1, with D tentatively TRBD1 (5 bases). CDR3 length: 15 residues. CDR1 is MNHEY, CDR2 SMNVEV, per germline (reference sequence). The V gene lost 0 bases and the J gene lost 2 bases, with 10 bases spanning the gap. CDR3 sequence: CASSLSLGVNTEAFF. The CDR3, as DNA: TGTGCCAGCAGTTTATCATTGGGGGTTAACACTGAAGCTTTCTTT.

The chain is built from TRBV19 and TRBJ1-1; possibly TRBD1 for D (6 bases). This CDR3 has 12 amino acids. V was trimmed by 6 bases and J by 4 bases, leaving 9 bases between them. Germline values: CDR1 LNHDA, CDR2 SQIVND (reference sequence). DNA for the CDR3: TGTGCCAGTAGCCTCAGGGGCACTGAAGCTTTCTTT. This translates into CASSLRGTEAFF.

A single count supports this clone. The chain carries TRBV6-5 and TRBJ2-3, with TRBD1 as a possible D gene (6 bases). Trimming cost V 2 bases and J 5 bases, with 8 bases left between them. CDR3 length: 13 residues. Germline assignment: CDR1 MNHEY and CDR2 SVGAGI. This chain's CDR3 is CASSYGQLDTQYF. The CDR3 DNA is TGTGCCAGCAGTTACGGACAGTTAGATACGCAGTATTTT.

This clone is a singleton in its sample. This chain uses TRBV9 with TRBJ2-1; possibly TRBD1 for D (6 bases). V was pared by 3 bases and J by 3 bases, with 13 bases between. In germline, CDR1 is SGDLS, CDR2 YYNGEE. This CDR3 is built from 15 residues. The CDR3 loop reads CASSAEGVGYNEQFF. CDR3 nucleotides: TGTGCCAGCAGCGCAGAGGGGGTTGGCTACAATGAGCAGTTCTTC.

This clone was detected once. This chain connects TRBV29-1 to TRBJ2-1; 7 nucleotides agree with TRBD2. After removal of 2 bases from V and 4 bases from J, the junction contained 2 bases not matched to a gene. Germline values: CDR1 SQVTM, CDR2 ANQGSEA. CDR3 size: 13 residues. CDR3: CSVELADYNEQFF. CDR3 nucleotides: TGCAGCGTTGAACTAGCGGATTACAATGAGCAGTTCTTC.

This chain links TRBV5-6 with TRBJ2-5; 7 nucleotides agree with TRBD2. The J call could be wrong; TRBJ2-7 is a better fit for the DNA end. The CDR3 consists of 14 residues. Germline CDR1 SGHDT, CDR2 YYEEEE. This chain's CDR3 is CASREEGPHYEQYF. The DNA for the CDR3 is TGTGCCAGCCGGGAGGAGGGCCCGCACTACGAGCAGTACTTC.

In its sample, this clone ranks as medium-sized (0.01 to 0.1%). The chain joins TRBV10-2 to TRBJ2-1, with D possibly matching TRBD2 (6 bases). The V end was cut by 6 bases, the J end by 6 bases, with 15 bases between. The germline gives CDR1 WSHSY, CDR2 SAAADI. This CDR3 comprises 14 residues. The CDR3 spells CASSLNTGGNEQFF. CDR3 DNA sequence: TGCGCCAGCAGCCTCAACACCGGGGGCAATGAGCAGTTCTTC.

The V and J genes are TRBV18 and TRBJ1-2; D gene uncertain. V was clipped by 3 bases and J by 6 bases, with 17 bases between them. Germline CDR1 KGHSH, CDR2 LQKENI. The CDR3 covers 15 residues. As DNA, the CDR3 is TGTGCCAGCTCACCCCCCGCGGGGAAGACAAATGGCTACACCTTC. Amino acid sequence: CASSPPAGKTNGYTF.

This chain connects TRBV5-5 to TRBJ2-3; 7 bases agree with TRBD1. Germline CDR1 and CDR2: SGHKS and YYEKEE (reference sequence). CDR3 length: 14 residues. The J segment lost 2 bases and the V segment lost 3 bases, leaving 3 bases of the junction unmatched. The CDR3 DNA reads as TGTGCCAGCAGCTCCGGACAGGTCACAGATACGCAGTATTTT. It encodes CASSSGQVTDTQYF.

This clone appeared a single time. V is TRBV5-1 and J is TRBJ2-5, with 8 bases fitting TRBD1. Trimming took 3 bases from V and 3 from J; bases not matched to a gene: 7. Germline CDR1 reads SGHRS; CDR2 reads YFSETQ. The CDR3 spans 15 residues. CDR3 region: CASSWAQGAEETQYF. CDR3 DNA: TGCGCCAGCAGCTGGGCCCAGGGGGCAGAAGAGACCCAGTACTTC.

The chain carries TRBV27 and TRBJ2-3; D may be TRBD2 (6 bases). The CDR3 is 13 amino acids. The V and J ends lost 5 bases and 5 bases respectively, with 11 bases between them. Germline V gives CDR1 MNHEY, CDR2 SMNVEV (reference sequence). Written as DNA, the CDR3 is TGTGCCAGCAGTCCCAACGGGGGAGATACGCAGTATTTT. It codes for CASSPNGGDTQYF.

The J gene is TRBJ2-7, the V gene TRBV9, with D possibly being TRBD1 (5 bases). CDR3 length: 14 residues. CDR1 and CDR2 from the germline V gene are SGDLS and YYNGEE. V lost 4 bases, J lost 2 bases, and 13 bases lay in between. In DNA, the CDR3 is TGTGCCAGCAGCCCCACCGGCAGGGCCTACGAGCAGTACTTC. This encodes CASSPTGRAYEQYF.

The genes are TRBV28 and TRBJ2-1, with 12 positions matching TRBD2. The V gene end was trimmed by 3 bases and the J gene end by 6 bases; junction bases not matched to a gene: 3. The germline CDR1 and CDR2 sequences are MDHEN and SYDVKM. The CDR3 runs 15 residues. The CDR3 DNA sequence: TGTGCCAGCAGTTTTAGACTAGCGGGGGCCAATGAGCAGTTCTTC. Protein sequence: CASSFRLAGANEQFF.

The CDR3 nucleotides are TGTGCCAGTAGTATTAACGGGAACTACGAGCAGTACTTC. Amino acids: CASSINGNYEQYF. The gene calls are TRBV19 and TRBJ2-7, with TRBD2 as a possible D gene (5 bases). CDR1 and CDR2 (germline): LNHDA, SQIVND (reference sequence). This CDR3 is built from 13 residues. V was trimmed by 3 bases and J by 3 bases, leaving 9 bases between them.

V is TRBV28 and J is TRBJ1-4; no clear D. The CDR3 sequence is 15 residues long. Germline V CDR1 and CDR2: MDHEN, SYDVKM. V lost 7 bases to trimming and J lost 5 bases, with 17 bases between them. In nucleotides, the CDR3 is TGTGCCAGCACCACATTTGGTCTTGAGAATGAAAAACTGTTTTTT. It codes for CASTTFGLENEKLFF.

The chain recombines TRBV19 with TRBJ2-1; D is uncertain. This CDR3 region has 14 residues. Germline lookup yields CDR1 LNHDA and CDR2 SQIVND (reference sequence). V was trimmed by 4 bases and J by 0 bases, leaving 7 bases between them. CDR3 residues: CASSTAYSYNEQFF. The DNA of the CDR3 is TGTGCCAGTAGTACAGCCTACTCCTACAATGAGCAGTTCTTC.

The J gene is TRBJ2-7, the V gene TRBV5-1; 12 bases are shared with TRBD2. Germline CDR1 reads SGHRS; CDR2 reads YFSETQ. The CDR3 consists of 17 residues. V gave up 4 bases and J gave up 1 base; unmatched junction bases: 9. The CDR3 sequence is CASSTSSGGAVSYEQYF. CDR3 sequence (DNA): TGCGCCAGCAGCACCTCTAGCGGGGGGGCAGTTTCCTACGAGCAGTACTTC.

The rearrangement joins TRBV9 to TRBJ2-5; TRBD2 matches at 10 bases. In germline, CDR1 is SGDLS, CDR2 YYNGEE. V trimming: 0 bases; J trimming: 5 bases; junction bases outside the gene matches: 13. The CDR3 sequence is 18 residues long. Written as DNA, the CDR3 is TGTGCCAGCAGCGTAGCTGGAACAGCGGGGGGGCCTCGGGAGACCCAGTACTTC. Encoded protein: CASSVAGTAGGPRETQYF.

The rearrangement joins TRBV5-6 to TRBJ2-1; D possibly corresponds to TRBD1 (6 bases). The germline CDR1 and CDR2 sequences are SGHDT and YYEEEE. The CDR3 runs to 13 residues. V dropped 2 bases and J dropped 8 bases, with 11 bases sitting between them. The CDR3 here is CASSLDQGHEQFF. For the CDR3, the DNA is TGTGCCAGCAGCTTAGATCAGGGGCATGAGCAGTTCTTC.

The chain carries TRBV27 and TRBJ2-3; TRBD1 matches at 7 bases. J was trimmed by 2 bases and V by 6 bases; bases with no gene match: 8. Per the germline V gene, CDR1 is MNHEY and CDR2 is SMNVEV (reference sequence). This CDR3 comprises 15 residues. The CDR3 coding sequence is TGTGCCAGCAGCCCCGAAGGGGGCCACACAGATACGCAGTATTTT. It translates to CASSPEGGHTDTQYF.

This rearrangement joins TRBV9 to TRBJ2-2, with 14 bases matching TRBD2. CDR3 length: 17 residues. CDR1 SGDLS and CDR2 YYNGEE come from the germline V gene. V trimming: 6 bases; J trimming: 0 bases; junction bases outside the gene matches: 4. The DNA for the CDR3 is TGTGCCAGCACCCCGGGACTAGCGGGAGCGAACACCGGGGAGCTGTTTTTT. This gives the protein CASTPGLAGANTGELFF. The entire variable domain, with the rest obtained from reference TRBV9 and TRBJ2-2, is as follows: DSGVTQTPKHLITATGQRVTLRCSPRSGDLSVYWYQQSLDQGLQFLIQYYNGEERAKGNILERFSAQQFPDLHSELNLSSLELGDSALYFCASTPGLAGANTGELFFGEGSRLTVL.

The chain recombines TRBV11-1 with TRBJ2-7; no reliable D call. This CDR3 is 13 amino acids long. In germline, CDR1 is SGHAT, CDR2 FQDESV (reference sequence). V lost 3 bases, J lost 3 bases, and 9 bases lay in between. The DNA of the CDR3 is TGTGCCAGCAGCTTCAGCCCGAACTACGAGCAGTACTTC. It is translated as CASSFSPNYEQYF.

In regard to this clone: Being one base from a much bigger clone, this may be a read error. Other DNA sequences in this sample translate to the same CDR3. J is TRBJ2-7 and V is TRBV1. TRBV1 is marked as a pseudogene. The CDR3 is 18 residues long. The CDR3, as DNA: TGCACCAGTAGCCAAGATTTCGATGGCTGGGGGAGCTCCTACGAGCAGTACTTC. Encoded protein: CTSSQDFDGWGSSYEQYF.

This clone has just one count. The genes are TRBV11-2 and TRBJ1-2; no definite D call. V was cut by 5 bases and J by 0 bases, with 10 bases left in between. This CDR3 spans 14 amino acids. Germline V gene sequence: CDR1 SGHAT, CDR2 FQNNGV. CDR3 loop: CASSRELANYGYTF. In DNA, the CDR3 is TGTGCCAGCAGCCGTGAATTAGCTAACTATGGCTACACCTTC.

This chain's CDR3 is CASSLTRNEQYF. CDR3 in DNA: TGTGCCAGCAGTTTGACTAGGAACGAGCAGTACTTC. The rearrangement joins TRBV11-1 to TRBJ2-7, with D possibly TRBD2 on 6 matching bases. The CDR3 extends over 12 amino acids. Trimming left V 6 bases short and J 5 bases short, with 11 bases between. Germline assignment: CDR1 SGHAT and CDR2 FQDESV (reference sequence).